Sequencing of this TCR beta chain was carried out in a study of monozygotic twins with inflammatory bowel disease. Per TCR library, 3,000 to 4,000 ng of total RNA was used. Via template switching, UMIs carrying a 6-nucleotide sample barcode were introduced. Reanalyzing the 5' RACE reads, TCRdb keeps one entry per CDR3 protein, without DNA. The listing records under 130,000 distinct CDR3 sequences. Input material: blood. This TCR came from a human donor with ulcerative colitis or Crohn's disease, or a healthy co-twin of an affected twin (not recorded which).

CDR3 region: CASSLRVSDTQYF. This rearrangement joins TRBV4-3 to TRBJ2-3. CDR3 length: 13 residues. Germline assignment: CDR1 LGHNA and CDR2 YSLEER.